The source of this T cell receptor beta chain is a study of shared clonotypes between healthy human individuals. Sequenced by immunoSEQ multiplex PCR; TCRdb stores in-frame clones only, minus some. In the table there are roughly 1,000,000 clones, about four fifths of which are singletons. Specimen: memory CD4+ T cells from PBMCs. This sample's subset: CD45RA-negative fraction. This clonotype was obtained from a man younger than 35 in good health. Some clones in this sample may be carry-over from other donors' samples.

Here the CDR3 reads CASSPLGSGRAGDTQYF. CDR3 nucleotide sequence: TGTGCCAGCAGTCCTTTAGGCAGCGGGAGGGCCGGAGATACGCAGTATTTT. The chain links TRBV2 to TRBJ2-3; 10 bases agree with TRBD2. The trim removed 5 bases at V and 5 bases at J, leaving 13 bases unmatched. This CDR3 contains 17 residues. CDR1 is SNHLY, CDR2 FYNNEI, per germline.